This T cell receptor (beta chain) was recorded in a study of blood T cell repertoires in COVID-19. Study context: T cells, B-cell-depleted T cells, or PBMCs provided the cDNA or gDNA that served as material.

Sequencing was performed with immunoSEQ multiplex PCR; in TCRdb, only in-frame clones are kept and a portion is missing. The sample lists around 140,000 clones; approximately 88% were seen once. The CDR3 is 8 residues long. Germline CDR1 reads DFQATT; CDR2 reads SNEGSKA (reference sequence). The TCR originated in a woman aged 45 to 65 with acute or convalescent COVID-19. The chain couples TRBV20-1 to TRBJ1-2, with 7 bases identical to TRBD1. The sample consisted of peripheral blood. CDR3 sequence reads: CQGVGYTF. The CDR3 nucleotides read TGCCAGGGGGTCGGCTACACCTTC.